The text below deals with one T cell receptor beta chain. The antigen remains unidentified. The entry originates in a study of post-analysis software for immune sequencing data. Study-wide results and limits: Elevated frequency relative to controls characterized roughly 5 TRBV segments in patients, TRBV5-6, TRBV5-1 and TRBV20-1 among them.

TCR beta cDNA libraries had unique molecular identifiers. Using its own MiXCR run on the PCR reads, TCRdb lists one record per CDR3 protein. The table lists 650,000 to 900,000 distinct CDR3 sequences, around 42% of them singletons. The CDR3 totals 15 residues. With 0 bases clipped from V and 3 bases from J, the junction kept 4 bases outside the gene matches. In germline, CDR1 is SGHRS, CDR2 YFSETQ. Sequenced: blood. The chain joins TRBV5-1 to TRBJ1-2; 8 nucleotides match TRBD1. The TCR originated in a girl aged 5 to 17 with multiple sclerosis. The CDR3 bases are TGCGCCAGCAGCTTGGTAGCGACAGGGGACTATGGCTACACCTTC. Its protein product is CASSLVATGDYGYTF. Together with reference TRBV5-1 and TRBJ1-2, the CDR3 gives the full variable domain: KAGVTQTPRYLIKTRGQQVTLSCSPISGHRSVSWYQQTPGQGLQFLFEYFSETQRNKGNFPGRFSGRQFSNSRSEMNVSTLELGDSALYLCASSLVATGDYGYTFGSGTRLTVV.